Listed here are 14 T cell receptor beta chains from one sample, sequenced in a study of T-cell reconstitution after alpha-beta-depleted transplantation in children. Preparation of the TCRbeta library was carried out with unique molecular identifiers. TCRdb re-called the PCR reads through MiXCR, storing one row per CDR3 protein. This sample carries 210,000 or so distinct CDR3 sequences, roughly a tenth of them seen once, and the ten largest clones take 28%. The input for sequencing was PBMCs, taken before TCRalphabeta/CD19-depleted stem cell transplant. Every receptor here comes from a child less than two years old with acute myeloid leukemia, due to receive a stem cell transplant.

This clonotype was recorded at least ten times. The chain links TRBV5-1 to TRBJ2-7, with D unresolved. V lost 1 base to trimming and J lost 2 bases, with 10 bases between them. Germline V gene lookup returns CDR1 SGHRS and CDR2 YFSETQ. This CDR3 is 14 amino acids long. The CDR3 sequence is CASSLSQPTYEQYF. The CDR3 DNA reads TGCGCCAGCAGCTTGTCTCAGCCAACCTACGAGCAGTACTTC. Drawing the rest from reference TRBV5-1 and TRBJ2-7, the complete variable domain is KAGVTQTPRYLIKTRGQQVTLSCSPISGHRSVSWYQQTPGQGLQFLFEYFSETQRNKGNFPGRFSGRQFSNSRSEMNVSTLELGDSALYLCASSLSQPTYEQYFGPGTRLTVT.

This clonotype was recorded at least ten times. V usage is TRBV7-2 and J usage is TRBJ2-1; 12 nucleotides match TRBD2. This CDR3 spans 15 amino acids. Unmatched junction bases numbered 4, after V lost 3 bases and J lost 7 bases. The germline V gene encodes CDR1 SGHTA and CDR2 FQGNSA. CDR3 protein: CASSLTTSGRNEQFF. The CDR3 coding sequence is TGTGCCAGCAGCTTGACGACTAGCGGGAGAAATGAGCAGTTCTTC.

This clonotype was counted ten times or more. The chain carries TRBV27 and TRBJ1-5, with a possible D match to TRBD1 (5 bases). This CDR3 spans 14 amino acids. Trimming took off 11 bases at V and 4 bases at J, with 18 bases between the two ends. The germline V gene encodes CDR1 MNHEY and CDR2 SMNVEV (reference sequence). The CDR3 spells CASVPGTGNQPQHF. DNA for the CDR3: TGTGCCTCTGTTCCCGGGACGGGAAATCAGCCCCAGCATTTT.

The chain is built from TRBV7-9 and TRBJ2-1; 9 nucleotides align to TRBD2. V dropped 1 base and J dropped 6; count of bases not matched to a gene: 4. Germline V gives CDR1 SEHNR, CDR2 FQNEAQ (reference sequence). The CDR3 has 15 amino acids. The CDR3 region is CASSLGSSGANEQFF. Here the CDR3 DNA reads TGTGCCAGCAGCTTAGGGTCTAGCGGGGCCAATGAGCAGTTCTTC.

This clonotype was picked up many times. The rearrangement joins TRBV20-1 to TRBJ2-3, with 10 bases identical to TRBD2. This CDR3 is 18 amino acids long. V dropped 0 bases and J dropped 2; count of bases not matched to a gene: 11. Germline assignment: CDR1 DFQATT and CDR2 SNEGSKA (reference sequence). The CDR3 DNA follows: TGCAGTGCTAGAGATCCCCAGCGGGGGGGCTCCATCACAGATACGCAGTATTTT. Residues: CSARDPQRGGSITDTQYF.

The V gene is TRBV7-9, the J gene TRBJ2-3, with TRBD2 identical over 8 bases. The CDR3 has 15 residues. After removal of 5 bases from V and 9 bases from J, the junction contained 13 bases not matched to a gene. Germline values: CDR1 SEHNR, CDR2 FQNEAQ (reference sequence). Here the CDR3 reads CASSTLPGGPGTQYF. CDR3 sequence (DNA): TGTGCCAGCAGCACCTTGCCGGGAGGGCCGGGGACGCAGTATTTT.

The CDR3 protein is CASRMGMGTGELFF. CDR3 DNA: TGTGCCAGCAGAATGGGTATGGGCACCGGGGAGCTGTTTTTT. The chain is built from TRBV5-5 and TRBJ2-2, with D unclear. The CDR3 loop spans 14 amino acids. Trimming removed 5 bases at V and 4 bases at J, with 12 bases between. Germline CDR1 and CDR2: SGHKS and YYEKEE (reference sequence).

The chain links TRBV27 to TRBJ2-1; D gene uncertain. Between the trimmed V and J ends, which lost 5 bases and 11 bases, there was a span of 13 bases. The CDR3 length is 12 residues. Germline CDR1 reads MNHEY; CDR2 reads SMNVEV (reference sequence). This chain's CDR3 is CASSPSWGQQFF. CDR3 coding DNA: TGTGCCAGCAGTCCCTCCTGGGGTCAGCAGTTCTTC.

The chain links TRBV11-2 to TRBJ2-4; D tentatively fits TRBD1 or TRBD2 (5 bases each). Trimming left V 4 bases short and J 11 bases short, with 12 bases between. From germline, CDR1 is SGHAT and CDR2 FQNNGV. CDR3 size: 12 residues. The chain's CDR3 is CASSSHGAFQYF. CDR3 DNA sequence: TGTGCCAGCAGCTCCCACGGGGCCTTTCAGTACTTC.

The sample holds many counts of this clonotype. The chain couples TRBV15 to TRBJ2-7, with TRBD2 matching 10 bases. CDR1 and CDR2 (germline): LNHNV, YYDKDF (reference sequence). This CDR3 is built from 16 residues. The J segment lost 1 base and the V segment lost 3 bases, leaving 6 bases of the junction unmatched. The CDR3, as DNA: TGTGCCACCAGCAGGTCCAAACTAGCGGGATCCTACGAGCAGTACTTC. Protein sequence: CATSRSKLAGSYEQYF.

This clonotype was found many times. The chain links TRBV7-2 to TRBJ1-5, with a tentative D call TRBD1 (5 bases). In germline, CDR1 is SGHTA, CDR2 FQGNSA. Trimming left V 1 base short and J 1 base short, with 11 bases between. CDR3 length: 16 amino acids. The CDR3 region is CASSLVGGYSNQPQHF. The CDR3 DNA reads TGTGCCAGCAGCTTAGTGGGGGGATACAGCAATCAGCCCCAGCATTTT.

This clonotype showed up just a few times. The V gene is TRBV9, the J gene TRBJ2-2, with 9 bases that match TRBD1. Germline trimming cut 3 bases from V and 5 bases from J; bases unmatched to any gene: 5. CDR3 size: 15 residues. CDR1 and CDR2 from the germline V gene are SGDLS and YYNGEE. CDR3 sequence: CASSANRGPTGELFF. DNA for the CDR3: TGTGCCAGCAGCGCGAACAGGGGGCCAACCGGGGAGCTGTTTTTT. The full variable domain, its missing parts supplied by reference TRBV9 and TRBJ2-2, is DSGVTQTPKHLITATGQRVTLRCSPRSGDLSVYWYQQSLDQGLQFLIQYYNGEERAKGNILERFSAQQFPDLHSELNLSSLELGDSALYFCASSANRGPTGELFFGEGSRLTVL.

Concerning this clonotype itself: The junction does not match germline at one end; this may be a read error. J is TRBJ2-5 and V is TRBV12-3 or TRBV12-4, with D tentatively TRBD1 or TRBD2 (5 bases each). The CDR3 totals 13 residues. CDR3 protein: CASSLAGEEAQYF. DNA for the CDR3: TGTGCCAGCAGTTTAGCGGGGGAAGAGGCCCAGTACTTC.

In its sample, this clonotype was seen many times. The rearrangement joins TRBV10-3 to TRBJ2-7, with D possibly matching TRBD1 (6 bases). The CDR3 consists of 12 residues. The germline V gene encodes CDR1 ENHRY and CDR2 SYGVKD. The V end was cut by 8 bases, the J end by 3 bases, with 11 bases between. The CDR3 nucleotides read TGTGCCATCGGAAAACAGGGCTACGAGCAGTACTTC. Its translation is CAIGKQGYEQYF.